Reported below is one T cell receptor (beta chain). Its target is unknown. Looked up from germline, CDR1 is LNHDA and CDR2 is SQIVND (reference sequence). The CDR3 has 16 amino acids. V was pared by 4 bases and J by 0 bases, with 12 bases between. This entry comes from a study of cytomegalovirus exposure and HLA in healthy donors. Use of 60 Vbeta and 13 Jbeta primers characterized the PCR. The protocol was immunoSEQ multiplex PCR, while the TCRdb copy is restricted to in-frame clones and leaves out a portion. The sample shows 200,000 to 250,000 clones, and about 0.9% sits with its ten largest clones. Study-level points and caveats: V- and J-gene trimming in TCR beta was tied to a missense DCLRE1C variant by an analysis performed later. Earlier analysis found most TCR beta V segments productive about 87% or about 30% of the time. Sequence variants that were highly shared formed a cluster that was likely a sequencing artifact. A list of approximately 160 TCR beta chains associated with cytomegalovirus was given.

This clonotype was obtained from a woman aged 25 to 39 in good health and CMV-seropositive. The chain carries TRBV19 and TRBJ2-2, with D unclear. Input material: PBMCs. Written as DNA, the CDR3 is TGTGCCAGTAGTAAGGCAGGTCCTGCGAACACCGGGGAGCTGTTTTTT. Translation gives CASSKAGPANTGELFF.